The clone carrying this TCR beta chain was found once. Its antigen is unidentified. V was clipped by 1 base and J by 10 bases, with 20 bases between them. This CDR3 is 16 amino acids long. Germline V gene lookup returns CDR1 SGHNT and CDR2 YENEEA. The data are from a study of radiotherapy plus CTLA-4 blockade in lung cancer. The study's findings and limits: How blood T cell clones changed early, along with interferon-beta, reportedly forecast response best. Clones derived from tumor TCRs expanded in blood after radiotherapy plus ipilimumab.

Assay used: immunoSEQ multiplex PCR; TCRdb lists only in-frame clones, some missing. In the table there are 50,000 or so clones, 70% to 90% of which are singletons. The receptor comes from a human donor with non-small cell lung cancer whose response to radiotherapy plus ipilimumab could not be evaluated. Sequencing was performed on peripheral blood, taken from a patient treated with radiotherapy plus ipilimumab. The chain joins TRBV11-3 to TRBJ2-1; D possibly corresponds to TRBD2 (6 bases). CDR3 nucleotide sequence: TGTGCCAGCAGCTTAGTGGGGGGAAGCGTTAACGGGGAGCAGTTCTTC. It is translated as CASSLVGGSVNGEQFF.